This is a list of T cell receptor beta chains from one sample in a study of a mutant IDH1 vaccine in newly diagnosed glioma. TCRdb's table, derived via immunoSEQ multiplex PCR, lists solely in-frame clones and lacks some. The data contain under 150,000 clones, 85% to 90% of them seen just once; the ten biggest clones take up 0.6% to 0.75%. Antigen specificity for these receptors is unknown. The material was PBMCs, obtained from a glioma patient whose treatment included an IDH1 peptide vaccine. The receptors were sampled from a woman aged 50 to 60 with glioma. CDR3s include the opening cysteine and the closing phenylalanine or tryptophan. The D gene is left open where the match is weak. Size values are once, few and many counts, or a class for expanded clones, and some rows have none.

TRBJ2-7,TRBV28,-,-,TGTGCCAGCAGTTTAGAACAGATAAGCTCCTACGAGCAGTACTTC,CASSLEQISSYEQYF
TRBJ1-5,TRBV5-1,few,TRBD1,TGCGCCAGCAGCTTGGGACCGGGACAGGGGAATCAGCCCCAGCATTTT,CASSLGPGQGNQPQHF
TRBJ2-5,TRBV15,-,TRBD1,TGTGCCACCAGCCCGGATAGTTGGACAGGAGAGACCCAGTACTTC,CATSPDSWTGETQYF
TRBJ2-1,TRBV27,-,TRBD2,TGTGCCAGCAGGATAATAGCGGGAGGGTACTACAATGAGCAGTTCTTC,CASRIIAGGYYNEQFF
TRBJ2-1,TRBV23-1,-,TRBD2,TGCGCCAGTCCGGCTAGCGGGAAGGATGAGCAGTTCTTC,CASPASGKDEQFF
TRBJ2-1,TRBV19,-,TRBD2,TGTGCCAGTAGTATACTGGAGCGGGAGCCCGCTTACAATGAGCAGTTCTTC,CASSILEREPAYNEQFF
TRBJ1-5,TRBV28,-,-,TGTGCCAGCAGTACCGCGACGGATAGCAATCAGCCCCAGCATTTT,CASSTATDSNQPQHF
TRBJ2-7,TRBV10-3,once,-,TGTGCCACCCAGGCGGCTTCCCGGATCTACGAGCAGTACTTC,CATQAASRIYEQYF
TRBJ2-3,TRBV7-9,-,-,TGTGCCAGCAGCCCCCTAGGGGAAAGCACAGATACGCAGTATTTT,CASSPLGESTDTQYF
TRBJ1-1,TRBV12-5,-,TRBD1,TGTGCTAGTGGTTCGGGGACAGTTAACACTGAAGCTTTCTTT,CASGSGTVNTEAFF
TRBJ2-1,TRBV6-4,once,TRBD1,TGTGCCAGCAGTCCCGGGACAGGGGTTGTCAATGAGCAGTTCTTC,CASSPGTGVVNEQFF
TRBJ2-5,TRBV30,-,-,TGTGCCTGGAGTTCCTCCCTCGGGAACATGTGGCAAGAGACCCAGTACTTC,CAWSSSLGNMWQETQYF
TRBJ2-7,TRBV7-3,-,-,TGTGCCAGCAGCTTAACGGGGGGACAGATATACGAGCAGTACTTC,CASSLTGGQIYEQYF
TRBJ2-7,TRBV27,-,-,TGTGCCAGCAGTTTGTGGGGATACGAGCAGTACTTC,CASSLWGYEQYF
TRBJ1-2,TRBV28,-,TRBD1,TGTGCCAGCAGTGAGACAGGGGGGGTTAACGACTATGGCTACACCTTC,CASSETGGVNDYGYTF
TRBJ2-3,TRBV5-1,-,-,TGCGCCAGCAGCTTGGTTAGGACAGATACGCAGTATTTT,CASSLVRTDTQYF
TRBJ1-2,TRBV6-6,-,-,TGTGCCAGCAGTCCAGTTAACTATGGCTACACCTTC,CASSPVNYGYTF
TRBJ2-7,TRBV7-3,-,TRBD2,TGTGCCAGCAGCTTAGCGGGAGGGGCCTACGAGCAGTACTTC,CASSLAGGAYEQYF
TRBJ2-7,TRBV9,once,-,TGTGCCAGCAGCGCGGGGGCAGGACCCTACGAGCAGTACTTC,CASSAGAGPYEQYF
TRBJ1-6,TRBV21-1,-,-,TGTGCCAGCAGCGAAGACAGGGCGGGCTTGGATTCACCCCTCCACTTT,CASSEDRAGLDSPLHF
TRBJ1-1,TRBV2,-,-,TGTGCCAGCAGTGTACTCGGCGGAAACACTGAAGCTTTCTTT,CASSVLGGNTEAFF